The 9 T cell receptor beta chains given below trace back to one sample, sequenced in a study of T cell responses to AZD1222 COVID-19 vaccine. Sequencing used immunoSEQ multiplex PCR; TCRdb keeps in-frame clones, though not all of them. The data contain about 150,000 clones, around 92% of them singletons. Here the sequenced sample was peripheral blood, taken 28 days after the second AZD1222 dose. The receptors originated from an adult who received the AZD1222 COVID-19 vaccine.

V and J are TRBV5-8 and TRBJ1-5; D may be TRBD1 (5 bases). V was trimmed by 4 bases and J by 4 bases, leaving 15 bases between them. The CDR3 is made up of 15 amino acids. CDR1 SGHTS and CDR2 YDEGEE come from the germline V gene. CDR3 nucleotides: TGTGCCAGCAGCGTAAGAACGGGGGGGAATCAGCCCCAGCATTTT. This encodes CASSVRTGGNQPQHF.

This clone was recorded only once. The chain recombines TRBV19 with TRBJ2-7; 7 positions match TRBD2. This CDR3 contains 13 residues. Germline V lookup: CDR1 LNHDA, CDR2 SQIVND (reference sequence). The V segment lost 5 bases and the J segment 3 bases; nucleotides outside the gene matches: 4. This CDR3 is CASSAGENYEQYF. CDR3 in DNA: TGTGCCAGTAGTGCGGGGGAAAACTACGAGCAGTACTTC.

This clone has only a few counts. This rearrangement joins TRBV6-2 or TRBV6-3 to TRBJ2-7, with D maybe TRBD2 (6 bases). CDR3 length: 15 amino acids. Germline values: CDR1 MNHEY, CDR2 SVGEGT. V was clipped by 6 bases and J by 2 bases, with 17 bases between them. This CDR3 is CASSSPEAGTYEQYF. CDR3 in DNA: TGTGCCAGCAGCTCCCCGGAAGCGGGTACCTACGAGCAGTACTTC.

The rearrangement joins TRBV6-5 to TRBJ2-2; possible D gene TRBD2, 6 bases. CDR1 and CDR2 from the germline V gene are MNHEY and SVGAGI. The V end was cut by 7 bases, the J end by 3 bases, with 12 bases between. The CDR3 sequence is 14 residues long. The CDR3 DNA reads TGTGCCAGCACCCCGGACTATTACACCGGGGAGCTGTTTTTT. This gives the protein CASTPDYYTGELFF.

This clone is a singleton in its sample. The genes are TRBV10-2 and TRBJ2-7, with D uncertain. V was trimmed by 3 bases and J by 7 bases, leaving 10 bases between them. The germline V gene encodes CDR1 WSHSY and CDR2 SAAADI. This CDR3 has 12 residues. The CDR3 DNA is TGCGCCAGCAGTGAAAGCTTGGGGGAGCAGTACTTC. Its translation: CASSESLGEQYF.

The chain employs TRBV24-1 and TRBJ2-6; 7 bases map to TRBD1. Germline V gene sequence: CDR1 KGHDR, CDR2 SFDVKD. Unmatched junction bases numbered 3, after V lost 4 bases and J lost 4 bases. This CDR3 is built from 15 residues. The CDR3 DNA reads as TGTGCCACCAGTGACCAGGGGGTGGGGGCCAACGTCCTGACTTTC. The encoded protein is CATSDQGVGANVLTF.

The chain combines TRBV5-1 with TRBJ1-2; tentatively, D is TRBD1 (5 bases). This CDR3 has 15 amino acids. Trimming pared 4 bases from V and 2 bases from J, leaving 15 bases between. Germline values: CDR1 SGHRS, CDR2 YFSETQ. The CDR3 here is CASSPGTGKNYGYTF. In DNA form, the CDR3 reads TGCGCCAGCAGCCCTGGGACGGGAAAGAACTATGGCTACACCTTC.

The V gene is TRBV2, the J gene TRBJ1-6; no clear D gene. Germline V lookup: CDR1 SNHLY, CDR2 FYNNEI. The V end lost 6 bases, the J end lost 10 bases, and 19 bases lay between the germline ends. The CDR3 loop spans 15 amino acids. CDR3 protein: CASRRGVGTGSPLHF. CDR3 DNA sequence: TGTGCCAGCAGACGCGGGGTGGGTACGGGCTCACCCCTCCACTTT.

The genes are TRBV10-1 and TRBJ2-1, with TRBD2 matching 8 bases. The V and J ends lost 5 bases and 0 bases, in that order; junction bases with no gene match: 3. Germline V gene data show CDR1 as WNHNN and CDR2 as SYGVQD (reference sequence). The CDR3 runs to 15 residues. The CDR3 sequence is CASSTGTSSYNEQFF. The CDR3 DNA sequence: TGCGCCAGCAGTACCGGGACTAGCTCCTACAATGAGCAGTTCTTC.